A selection of T cell receptor beta chains follows, all from one sample in a study of cytomegalovirus exposure and HLA in healthy donors. Libraries were prepared by immunoSEQ multiplex PCR; TCRdb keeps only in-frame clonotypes and omits some of them. The data hold 90,000 to 150,000 clones, with 60% to 85% observed a single time. Sequenced: PBMCs. Receptors originate from a female donor in good health and CMV-seronegative. Both conserved end residues are part of each CDR3. Some rows mark clone size as missing; the rest say once, few, many or name a class of expanded clone.

size: -; V: TRBV7-9; J: TRBJ2-7; CDR3: CSSSPREEDYEQYF
size: few; V: TRBV2; J: TRBJ2-2; CDR3: CASRDRGRTGELFF
size: -; V: TRBV10-3; J: TRBJ2-3; CDR3: CAISFTSGGADTQYF
size: -; V: TRBV6-6; J: TRBJ1-1; CDR3: CASDRQGMNTEAFF
size: -; V: TRBV19; J: TRBJ1-2; CDR3: CASRYRDYGYTF
size: -; V: TRBV6-1; J: TRBJ2-3; CDR3: CASSLTGNTDTQYF
size: -; V: TRBV30; J: TRBJ1-1; CDR3: CAWGGSGTGFIAFF
size: once; V: TRBV7-9; J: TRBJ2-2; CDR3: CASSPDTANTGELFF
size: -; V: TRBV6-5; J: TRBJ2-4; CDR3: CASRGTSEDIQYF
size: few; V: TRBV6-6; J: TRBJ1-5; CDR3: CASNPPDQPQHF
size: -; V: TRBV10-3; J: TRBJ2-1; CDR3: CAISGAQTSGGFYNEQFF
size: -; V: TRBV2; J: TRBJ2-2; CDR3: CASSDLGGRTGELFF
size: few; V: TRBV4-3; J: TRBJ2-7; CDR3: CASSHRDTSYEQYF
size: -; V: TRBV19; J: TRBJ2-5; CDR3: CASSINRGETQYF
size: -; V: TRBV2; J: TRBJ2-5; CDR3: CASSEALGRGRQYF
size: -; V: TRBV12-2; J: TRBJ2-7; CDR3: CASRLARQEGAYEQYF
size: -; V: TRBV27; J: TRBJ1-2; CDR3: CASKTPGVGYTF
size: few; V: TRBV30; J: TRBJ2-1; CDR3: CALAGGSYNEQFF
size: -; V: TRBV9; J: TRBJ2-3; CDR3: CASSVTTSGGGVDTQYF
size: -; V: TRBV27; J: TRBJ1-1; CDR3: CASSSGPGTEAFF
size: -; V: TRBV5-6; J: TRBJ2-5; CDR3: CASSYGVSETQYF
size: once; V: TRBV11-2; J: TRBJ2-7; CDR3: CASSPRDEQYF
size: -; V: TRBV5-4; J: TRBJ2-1; CDR3: CASTQLGGEQFF
size: -; V: TRBV4-2; J: TRBJ2-1; CDR3: CASSLRVVNEQFF
size: -; V: TRBV9; J: TRBJ2-7; CDR3: CASSVGVGDRADEQYF
size: -; V: TRBV11-2; J: TRBJ2-7; CDR3: CASGIGSKYEQYF
size: medium-sized; V: TRBV6-1; J: TRBJ2-1; CDR3: CASSENLSGGAVQFF
size: once; V: TRBV19; J: TRBJ1-6; CDR3: CASSISQGLSPLHF
size: -; V: TRBV6-5; J: TRBJ1-2; CDR3: CASSYLGDSYGYTF
size: few; V: TRBV19; J: TRBJ1-1; CDR3: CASSEQGADTEAFF
size: -; V: TRBV7-8; J: TRBJ2-7; CDR3: CASSTLGLAGPGTYEQYF
size: -; V: TRBV25-1; J: TRBJ2-7; CDR3: CASSERVEQYF
size: -; V: TRBV6-1; J: TRBJ2-1; CDR3: CASTGTGRNEQFF
size: few; V: TRBV5-4; J: TRBJ2-5; CDR3: CASSQGYETQYF
size: few; V: TRBV6-5; J: TRBJ2-7; CDR3: CASSYSTGTAYEQYF
size: -; V: TRBV11-2; J: TRBJ2-7; CDR3: CASSLVRGAAYEQYF
size: -; V: TRBV27; J: TRBJ1-2; CDR3: CASRGGVIYGYTF
size: few; V: TRBV4-1; J: TRBJ1-4; CDR3: CASSHPLVDRKKLFF
size: large; V: TRBV6-5; J: TRBJ1-1; CDR3: CASSYRESTEAFF
size: -; V: TRBV7-8; J: TRBJ2-3; CDR3: CASSLEQLGPDTQYF
size: -; V: TRBV11-2; J: TRBJ2-5; CDR3: CASSFPLAGGAETQYF
size: -; V: TRBV30; J: TRBJ1-6; CDR3: CAWSPLDRDVSPLHF
size: -; V: TRBV6-6; J: TRBJ1-6; CDR3: CASRDRLGSPLHF
size: -; V: TRBV6-6; J: TRBJ2-5; CDR3: CASSYGTRRETQYF
size: -; V: TRBV2; J: TRBJ1-5; CDR3: CASSSRGQGNNQPQHF
size: -; V: TRBV5-1; J: TRBJ2-6; CDR3: CASSSSGAGANVLTF